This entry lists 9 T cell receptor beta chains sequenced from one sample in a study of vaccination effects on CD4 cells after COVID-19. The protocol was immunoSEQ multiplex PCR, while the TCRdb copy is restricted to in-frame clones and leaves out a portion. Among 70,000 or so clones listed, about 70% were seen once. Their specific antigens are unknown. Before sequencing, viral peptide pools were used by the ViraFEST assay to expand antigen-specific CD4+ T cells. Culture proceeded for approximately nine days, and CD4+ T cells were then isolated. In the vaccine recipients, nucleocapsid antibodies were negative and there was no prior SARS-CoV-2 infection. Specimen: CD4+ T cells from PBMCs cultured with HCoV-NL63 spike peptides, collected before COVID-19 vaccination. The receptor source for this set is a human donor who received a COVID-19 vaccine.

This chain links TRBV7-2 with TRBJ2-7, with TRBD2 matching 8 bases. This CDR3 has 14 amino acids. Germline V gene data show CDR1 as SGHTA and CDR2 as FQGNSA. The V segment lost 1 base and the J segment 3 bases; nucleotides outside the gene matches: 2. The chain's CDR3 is CASSLVRGGYEQYV. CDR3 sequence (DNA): TGTGCCAGCAGCTTAGTTCGGGGGGGCTACGAGCAGTACGTC.

CDR3 region: CASSVGMDSNQPQHF. The CDR3 DNA is TGTGCCAGCAGCGTAGGAATGGATAGCAATCAGCCCCAGCATTTT. The V call is TRBV9, the J call TRBJ1-5; unclear D gene. Germline-derived CDR1 and CDR2 are SGDLS and YYNGEE. The CDR3 has 15 amino acids. The ends were cut back, 0 bases at V and 0 bases at J, with 7 bases in the middle.

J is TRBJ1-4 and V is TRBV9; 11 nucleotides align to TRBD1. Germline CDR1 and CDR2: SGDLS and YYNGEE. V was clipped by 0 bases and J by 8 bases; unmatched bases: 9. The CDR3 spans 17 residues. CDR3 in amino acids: CASSVGTGGPGKEKLFF. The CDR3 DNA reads TGTGCCAGCAGCGTAGGGACAGGGGGCCCCGGAAAAGAAAAACTGTTTTTT.

The CDR3 DNA sequence: TGCGCCAGCAGCTTGGATAGGCCAGGGAATGAAAAACTGTTTTTT. As protein: CASSLDRPGNEKLFF. The chain joins TRBV5-1 to TRBJ1-4, with D possibly TRBD1 on 5 matching bases. This CDR3 comprises 15 residues. Trimming shortened V by 0 bases and J by 5 bases, and 11 bases separated the two germline ends. Germline V lookup: CDR1 SGHRS, CDR2 YFSETQ.

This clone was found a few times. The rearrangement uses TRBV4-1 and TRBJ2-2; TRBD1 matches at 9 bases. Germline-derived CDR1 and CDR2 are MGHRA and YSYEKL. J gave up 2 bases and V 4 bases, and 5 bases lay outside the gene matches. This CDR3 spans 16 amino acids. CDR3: CASSPTGQGNTGELFF. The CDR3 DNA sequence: TGCGCCAGCAGCCCAACGGGACAGGGAAACACCGGGGAGCTGTTTTTT.

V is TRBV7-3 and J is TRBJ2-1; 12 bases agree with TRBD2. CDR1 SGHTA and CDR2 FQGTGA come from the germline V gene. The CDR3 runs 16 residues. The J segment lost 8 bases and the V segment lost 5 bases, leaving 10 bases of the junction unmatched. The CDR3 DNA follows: TGTGCCAGCAGCCCGCAACTAGCGGGGGGATCGGATGAGCAGTTCTTC. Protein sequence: CASSPQLAGGSDEQFF.

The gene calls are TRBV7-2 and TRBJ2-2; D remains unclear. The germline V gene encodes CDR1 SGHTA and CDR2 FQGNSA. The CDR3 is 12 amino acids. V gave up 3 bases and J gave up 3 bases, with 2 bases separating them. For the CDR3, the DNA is TGTGCCAGCAGCTTTTACACCGGGGAGCTGTTTTTT. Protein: CASSFYTGELFF. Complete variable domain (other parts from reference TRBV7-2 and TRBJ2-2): GAGVSQSPSNKVTEKGKDVELRCDPISGHTALYWYRQSLGQGLEFLIYFQGNSAPDKSGLPSDRFSAERTGGSVSTLTIQRTQQEDSAVYLCASSFYTGELFFGEGSRLTVL.

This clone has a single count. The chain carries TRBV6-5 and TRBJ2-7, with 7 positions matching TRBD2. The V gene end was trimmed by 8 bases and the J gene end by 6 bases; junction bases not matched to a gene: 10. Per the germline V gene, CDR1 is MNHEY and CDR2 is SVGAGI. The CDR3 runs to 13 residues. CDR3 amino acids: CASCPLGGGEQYV. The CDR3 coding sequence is TGTGCCAGCTGCCCGCTTGGGGGGGGCGAGCAGTACGTC.

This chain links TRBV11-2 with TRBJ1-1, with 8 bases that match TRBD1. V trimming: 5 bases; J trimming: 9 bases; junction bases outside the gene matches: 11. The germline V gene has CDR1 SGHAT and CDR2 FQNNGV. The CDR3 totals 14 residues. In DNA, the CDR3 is TGTGCCAGCAGCCGACTTCAGGGGGCGTCCAAAGCTTTCTTT. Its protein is CASSRLQGASKAFF. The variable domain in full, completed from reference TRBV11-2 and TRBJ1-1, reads EAGVAQSPRYKIIEKRQSVAFWCNPISGHATLYWYQQILGQGPKLLIQFQNNGVVDDSQLPKDRFSAERLKGVDSTLKIQPAKLEDSAVYLCASSRLQGASKAFFGQGTRLTVV.